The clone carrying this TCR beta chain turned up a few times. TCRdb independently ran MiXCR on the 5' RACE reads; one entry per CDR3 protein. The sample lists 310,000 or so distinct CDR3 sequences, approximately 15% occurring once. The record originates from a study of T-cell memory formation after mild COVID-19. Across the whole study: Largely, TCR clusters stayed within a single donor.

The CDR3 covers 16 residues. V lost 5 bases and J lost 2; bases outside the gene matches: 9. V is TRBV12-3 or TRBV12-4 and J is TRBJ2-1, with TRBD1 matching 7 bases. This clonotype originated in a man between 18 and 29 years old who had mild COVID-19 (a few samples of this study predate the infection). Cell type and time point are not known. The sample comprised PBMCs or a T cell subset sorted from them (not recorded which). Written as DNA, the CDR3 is TGTGCCAGCAGTCGAGGGGTAGGGGGCGCCTACAATGAGCAGTTCTTC. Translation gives CASSRGVGGAYNEQFF.